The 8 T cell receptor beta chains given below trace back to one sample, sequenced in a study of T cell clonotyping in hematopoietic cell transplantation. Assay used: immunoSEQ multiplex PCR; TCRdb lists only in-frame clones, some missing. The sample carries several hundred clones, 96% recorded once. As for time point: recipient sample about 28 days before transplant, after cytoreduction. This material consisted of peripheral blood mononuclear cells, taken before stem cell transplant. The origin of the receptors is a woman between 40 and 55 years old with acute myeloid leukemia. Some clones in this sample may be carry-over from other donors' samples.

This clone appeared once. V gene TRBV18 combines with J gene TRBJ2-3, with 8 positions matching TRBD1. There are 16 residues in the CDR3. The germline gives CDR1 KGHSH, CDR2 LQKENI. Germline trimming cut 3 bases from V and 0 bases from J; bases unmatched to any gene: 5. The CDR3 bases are TGTGCCAGCTCACCTCGAGGACAGGGAAGCACAGATACGCAGTATTTT. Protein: CASSPRGQGSTDTQYF. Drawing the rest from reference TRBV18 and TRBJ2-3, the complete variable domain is NAGVMQNPRHLVRRRGQEARLRCSPMKGHSHVYWYRQLPEEGLKFMVYLQKENIIDESGMPKERFSAEFPKEGPSILRIQQVVRGDSAAYFCASSPRGQGSTDTQYFGPGTRLTVL.

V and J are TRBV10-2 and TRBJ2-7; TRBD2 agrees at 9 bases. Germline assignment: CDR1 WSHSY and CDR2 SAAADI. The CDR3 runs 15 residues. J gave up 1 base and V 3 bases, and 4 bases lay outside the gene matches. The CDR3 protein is CASSEISGRSYEQYF. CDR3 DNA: TGCGCCAGCAGTGAAATCAGCGGGAGGTCCTACGAGCAGTACTTC.

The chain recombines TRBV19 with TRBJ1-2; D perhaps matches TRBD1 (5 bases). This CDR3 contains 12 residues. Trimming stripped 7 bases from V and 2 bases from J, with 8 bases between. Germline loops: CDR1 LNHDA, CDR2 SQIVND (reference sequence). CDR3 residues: CASKAGNYGYTF. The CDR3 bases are TGTGCCAGTAAGGCAGGGAACTATGGCTACACCTTC.

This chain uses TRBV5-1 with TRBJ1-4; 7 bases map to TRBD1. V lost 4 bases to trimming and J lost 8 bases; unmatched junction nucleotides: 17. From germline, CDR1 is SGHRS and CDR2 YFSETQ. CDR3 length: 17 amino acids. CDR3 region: CASSPFSGTAAGEKLFF. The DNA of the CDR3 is TGCGCCAGCAGCCCCTTTTCCGGGACAGCTGCGGGGGAAAAACTGTTTTTT.

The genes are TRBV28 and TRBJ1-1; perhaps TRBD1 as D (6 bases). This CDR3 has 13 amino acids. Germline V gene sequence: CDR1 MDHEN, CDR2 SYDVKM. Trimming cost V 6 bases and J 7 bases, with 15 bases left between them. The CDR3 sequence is CASSRRGTYEAFF. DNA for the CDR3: TGTGCCAGCAGCCGACGAGGGACATATGAAGCTTTCTTT.

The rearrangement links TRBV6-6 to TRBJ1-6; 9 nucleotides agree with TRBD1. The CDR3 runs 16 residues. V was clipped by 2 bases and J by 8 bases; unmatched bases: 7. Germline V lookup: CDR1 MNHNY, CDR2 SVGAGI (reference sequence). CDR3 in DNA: TGTGCCAGCAGTTACGGCCCCCGGACAGGGGATTCACCCCTCCACTTT. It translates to CASSYGPRTGDSPLHF.

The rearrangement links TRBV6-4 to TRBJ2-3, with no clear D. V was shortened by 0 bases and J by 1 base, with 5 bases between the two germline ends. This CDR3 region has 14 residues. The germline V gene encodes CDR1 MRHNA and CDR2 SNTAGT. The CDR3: CASSDSGGTDTQYF. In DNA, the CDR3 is TGTGCCAGCAGTGACTCTGGAGGCACAGATACGCAGTATTTT.

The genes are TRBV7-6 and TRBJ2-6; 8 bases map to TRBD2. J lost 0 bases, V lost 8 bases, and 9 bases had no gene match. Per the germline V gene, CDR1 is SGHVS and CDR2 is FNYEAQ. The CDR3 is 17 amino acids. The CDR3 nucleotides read TGTGCCAGCGCTAGCGGGTCCTCCTTCTCTGGGGCCAACGTCCTGACTTTC. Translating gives CASASGSSFSGANVLTF.